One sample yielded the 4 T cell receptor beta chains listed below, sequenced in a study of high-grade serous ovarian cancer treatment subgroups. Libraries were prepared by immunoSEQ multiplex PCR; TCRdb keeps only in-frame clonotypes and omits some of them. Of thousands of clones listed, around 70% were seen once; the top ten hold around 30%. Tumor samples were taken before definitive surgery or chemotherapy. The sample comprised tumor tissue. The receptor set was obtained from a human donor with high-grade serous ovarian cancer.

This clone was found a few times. Here the CDR3 DNA reads TGCGCCAGCAGTTACACAGGGATCGCAGCTGAAGCTTTCTTT. Protein: CASSYTGIAAEAFF. The V and J genes are TRBV10-2 and TRBJ1-1, with D perhaps matching TRBD1 (6 bases). Trimming shortened V by 5 bases and J by 6 bases, and 16 bases separated the two germline ends. Germline CDR1 reads WSHSY; CDR2 reads SAAADI. The CDR3 sequence is 14 residues long.

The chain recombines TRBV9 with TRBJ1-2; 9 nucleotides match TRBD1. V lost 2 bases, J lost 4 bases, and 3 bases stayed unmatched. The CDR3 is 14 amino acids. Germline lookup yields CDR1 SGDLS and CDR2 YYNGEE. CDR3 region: CASSVGQGSYGYTF. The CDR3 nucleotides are TGTGCCAGCAGCGTCGGACAGGGGAGCTATGGCTACACCTTC.

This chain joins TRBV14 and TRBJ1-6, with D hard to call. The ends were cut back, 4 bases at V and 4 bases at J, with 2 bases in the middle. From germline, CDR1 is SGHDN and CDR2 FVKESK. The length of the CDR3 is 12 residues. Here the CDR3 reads CASSPYNSPLHF. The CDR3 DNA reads TGTGCCAGCAGCCCGTATAATTCACCCCTCCACTTT.

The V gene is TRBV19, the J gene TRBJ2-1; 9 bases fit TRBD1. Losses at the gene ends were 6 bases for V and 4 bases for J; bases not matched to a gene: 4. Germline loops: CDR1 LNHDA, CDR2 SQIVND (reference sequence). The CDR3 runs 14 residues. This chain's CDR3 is CASRRTGAYNEQFF. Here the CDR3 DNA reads TGTGCCAGTAGGCGGACAGGGGCTTACAATGAGCAGTTCTTC.